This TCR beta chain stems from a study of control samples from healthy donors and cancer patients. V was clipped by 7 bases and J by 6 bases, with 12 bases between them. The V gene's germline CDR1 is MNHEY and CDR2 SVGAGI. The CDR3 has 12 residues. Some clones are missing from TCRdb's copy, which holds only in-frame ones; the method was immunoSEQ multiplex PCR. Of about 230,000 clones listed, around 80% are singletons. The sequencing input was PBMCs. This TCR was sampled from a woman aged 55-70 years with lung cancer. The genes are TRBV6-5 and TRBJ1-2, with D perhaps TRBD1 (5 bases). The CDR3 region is CASKEGINGYTF. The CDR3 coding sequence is TGTGCCAGCAAGGAGGGGATTAATGGCTACACCTTC.